This entry is about one T cell receptor beta chain. These data come from a study of control samples from healthy donors and cancer patients. J was trimmed by 6 bases and V by 1 base; bases with no gene match: 12. The length of the CDR3 is 17 residues. The germline CDR1 and CDR2 sequences are KGHDR and SFDVKD. Assay: immunoSEQ multiplex PCR; the TCRdb copy retains only in-frame clones and omits some. The top ten hold roughly a tenth of the sample, which has about 98,000 clones, 79% seen once. Sequencing used blood. The clonotype originates from a woman aged 25 to 45 in good health. The chain uses TRBV24-1 and TRBJ2-5; TRBD1 matches at 8 bases. In nucleotides, the CDR3 is TGTGCCACCAGTGATTTAGGGGGTCAGGGGGCTTTGAAGACCCAGTACTTC. Protein sequence: CATSDLGGQGALKTQYF.